This entry lists 26 T cell receptor beta chains sequenced from one sample in a study of blood T cell repertoires in COVID-19. The method was immunoSEQ multiplex PCR; TCRdb's version includes in-frame clones alone and lacks a portion of them. In the table there are roughly 55,000 clones, less than 90% of which are singletons. The material sequenced was peripheral blood. All receptors come from a woman in her fifties or sixties with acute or convalescent COVID-19.

This clone has just one count. The chain recombines TRBV6-5 with TRBJ1-1; D perhaps matches TRBD1 (5 bases). This CDR3 contains 12 residues. The germline V gene encodes CDR1 MNHEY and CDR2 SVGAGI. V gave up 5 bases and J gave up 4 bases, with 8 bases separating them. The CDR3 spells CASSTGGTEAFF. As DNA, the CDR3 is TGTGCCAGCAGTACCGGGGGCACTGAAGCTTTCTTT.

The V and J genes are TRBV27 and TRBJ2-3; 9 bases agree with TRBD2. V shed 0 bases, J shed 2 bases, and the junction held 6 bases outside the gene matches. Looked up from germline, CDR1 is MNHEY and CDR2 is SMNVEV (reference sequence). This CDR3 spans 17 amino acids. The CDR3 sequence is CASSLSTGGGATDTQYF. In nucleotides, the CDR3 is TGTGCCAGCAGTTTATCGACTGGCGGGGGGGCCACAGATACGCAGTATTTT.

The chain employs TRBV20-1 and TRBJ1-4; D remains unclear. The CDR3 is 11 residues long. Germline V gene lookup returns CDR1 DFQATT and CDR2 SNEGSKA (reference sequence). V was cut by 6 bases and J by 7 bases, with 9 bases left in between. DNA of the CDR3: TGCAGTGCCTGGGGAGGTGAAAAACTGTTTTTT. Translated: CSAWGGEKLFF.

This clone ranks as medium-sized (0.01 to 0.1%). The chain employs TRBV7-9 and TRBJ1-6; TRBD1 matches 8 bases. The CDR3 spans 15 residues. With V trimmed by 1 base and J by 5 bases, 1 base remained unmatched. The V gene's germline CDR1 is SEHNR and CDR2 FQNEAQ (reference sequence). The CDR3 region has the DNA TGTGCCAGCAGCTTAGGGACAGGGAATAATTCACCCCTCCACTTT. Encoded protein: CASSLGTGNNSPLHF.

CDR3 DNA: TGTGCCAGTAGGAAGGGACAGGGGAACACCGGGGAGCTGTTTTTT. Translation: CASRKGQGNTGELFF. This sequence joins TRBV19 and TRBJ2-2; TRBD1 matches at 9 bases. The germline CDR1 and CDR2 sequences are LNHDA and SQIVND (reference sequence). Losses at the gene ends were 6 bases for V and 1 base for J; bases not matched to a gene: 3. The CDR3 spans 15 residues.

This rearrangement joins TRBV4-1 to TRBJ2-3; 9 bases line up with TRBD2. V shed 1 base and J 1 base; nucleotides not matched to a gene: 9. CDR1 is MGHRA, CDR2 YSYEKL, per germline. This CDR3 comprises 18 residues. The CDR3 DNA reads TGCGCCAGCAGCCAAGCCCCTCTGGCTAGCGGGGGCACAGATACGCAGTATTTT. This sequence encodes CASSQAPLASGGTDTQYF.

This clone is judged medium-sized. The CDR3 nucleotides read TGTGCCAGCAGTGAAGGAACACCGAACACTGAAGCTTTCTTT. Translating it yields CASSEGTPNTEAFF. The genes are TRBV6-1 and TRBJ1-1; no definite D call. The CDR3 runs to 14 residues. Trimming shortened V by 1 base and J by 1 base, and 7 bases separated the two germline ends. Germline CDR1 is MNHNS and CDR2 is SASEGT.

In DNA, the CDR3 is TGTGCCAGCAGAGGGGTAAATGGGAACACTGAAGCTTTCTTT. Its translation: CASRGVNGNTEAFF. This chain joins TRBV27 and TRBJ1-1, with D possibly matching TRBD1 (5 bases). Trimming removed 6 bases at V and 1 base at J, with 12 bases between. CDR1 is MNHEY, CDR2 SMNVEV, per germline (reference sequence). The CDR3 sequence is 14 residues long.

This rearrangement joins TRBV9 to TRBJ2-1; TRBD1 is a possible D gene (5 bases). Per the germline V gene, CDR1 is SGDLS and CDR2 is YYNGEE. The CDR3 is 13 residues long. The ends were cut back, 0 bases at V and 8 bases at J, with 9 bases in the middle. CDR3 coding DNA: TGTGCCAGCAGCGTAGGTGACAGCCATGAGCAGTTCTTC. Translating gives CASSVGDSHEQFF.

The chain carries TRBV11-3 and TRBJ2-1, with 8 bases fitting TRBD2. The V gene end was trimmed by 3 bases and the J gene end by 2 bases; junction bases not matched to a gene: 3. CDR1 SGHNT and CDR2 YENEEA come from the germline V gene. The length of the CDR3 is 15 residues. CDR3 loop: CASSFGRGTYNEQFF. CDR3 coding DNA: TGTGCCAGCAGCTTCGGGAGGGGAACCTACAATGAGCAGTTCTTC.

The chain carries TRBV9 and TRBJ2-1; 12 bases match TRBD2. The ends lost 0 bases at V and 5 bases at J; junction bases unmatched: 3. Germline CDR1 reads SGDLS; CDR2 reads YYNGEE. The CDR3 contains 16 residues. The CDR3 sequence: CASSVEGLAGNNEQFF. DNA for the CDR3: TGTGCCAGCAGCGTAGAAGGACTAGCGGGAAACAATGAGCAGTTCTTC.

The V and J genes are TRBV23-1 and TRBJ1-4; 7 bases fit TRBD1. TRBV23-1 has ORF status, its function being uncertain. Trimming at V came to 3 bases and at J to 8 bases, leaving 18 bases not matched to a gene. The CDR3 consists of 18 residues. DNA for the CDR3: TGCGCCAGCAGTCACCGACCTTCTGGACAGGCCGGGGAGGAAAAACTGTTTTTT. It specifies CASSHRPSGQAGEEKLFF.

The chain recombines TRBV7-9 with TRBJ1-5; 9 bases agree with TRBD1. CDR3 size: 16 residues. Germline V lookup: CDR1 SEHNR, CDR2 FQNEAQ (reference sequence). Trimming at V came to 5 bases and at J to 6 bases, leaving 11 bases not matched to a gene. CDR3 bases: TGTGCCAGCAGCCCGGCCGGGACAGGGTTTGTTCAGCCCCAGCATTTT. Protein sequence: CASSPAGTGFVQPQHF.

This chain joins TRBV19 and TRBJ1-1, with a tentative D call TRBD1 (5 bases). V was clipped by 0 bases and J by 4 bases, with 21 bases between them. The CDR3 covers 18 residues. Germline loops: CDR1 LNHDA, CDR2 SQIVND (reference sequence). In nucleotides, the CDR3 is TGTGCCAGTAGTATAGAGCATTCATATGGGGCTTGGGGCACTGAAGCTTTCTTT. It encodes CASSIEHSYGAWGTEAFF.

This clone was seen more than once but under ten times. This sequence joins TRBV28 and TRBJ1-3; D possibly corresponds to TRBD1 (6 bases). Between the trimmed V and J ends, which lost 3 bases and 4 bases, there was a span of 16 bases. The length of the CDR3 is 16 residues. Germline-derived CDR1 and CDR2 are MDHEN and SYDVKM. The CDR3 DNA reads as TGTGCCAGCAGTTTTAGTGACAGGATAGCCGGAAACACCATATATTTT. Amino acids: CASSFSDRIAGNTIYF.

V is TRBV13 and J is TRBJ1-5; 7 nucleotides align to TRBD1. Trimming cost V 5 bases and J 6 bases; bases outside gene matches: 4. Germline lookup yields CDR1 PRHDT and CDR2 FYEKMQ (reference sequence). The CDR3 runs to 13 residues. This CDR3 reads CASSRGRGQPQHF. The CDR3 DNA follows: TGTGCCAGCAGCAGGGGGCGCGGTCAGCCCCAGCATTTT.

Only a few counts were recorded for this clone. This chain links TRBV27 with TRBJ1-6, with D possibly TRBD1 on 5 matching bases. V was trimmed by 8 bases and J by 9 bases, leaving 20 bases between them. The CDR3 has 15 amino acids. Germline CDR1 is MNHEY and CDR2 is SMNVEV (reference sequence). CDR3: CASRKSLGAASPLHF. CDR3 DNA sequence: TGTGCCAGCCGGAAGAGCCTTGGGGCCGCTTCACCCCTCCACTTT.

The gene calls are TRBV7-3 and TRBJ2-2; TRBD2 might be the D (6 bases). CDR3 length: 15 amino acids. Germline V gives CDR1 SGHTA, CDR2 FQGTGA. The germline V and J ends were trimmed by 2 bases and 2 bases, with 9 bases remaining between them. Written as DNA, the CDR3 is TGTGCCAGCAGCTTAGGGGGGTCCAACACCGGGGAGCTGTTTTTT. Translation gives CASSLGGSNTGELFF.

The chain carries TRBV5-4 and TRBJ2-1; perhaps TRBD2 as D (5 bases). The CDR3 is made up of 16 amino acids. CDR1 and CDR2 from the germline V gene are SGHNT and YYREEE (reference sequence). V lost 5 bases and J lost 0, with 15 bases in between. CDR3 residues: CASRPRGRNSYNEQFF. In DNA form, the CDR3 reads TGTGCCAGCAGGCCGCGAGGGCGGAACTCCTACAATGAGCAGTTCTTC.

This chain uses TRBV28 with TRBJ2-7; possible D gene TRBD1, 6 bases. This CDR3 is built from 15 residues. The V end was cut by 5 bases, the J end by 0 bases, with 14 bases between. The germline CDR1 and CDR2 sequences are MDHEN and SYDVKM. The CDR3 nucleotides read TGTGCCAGCAGTCGCTTAGGACAGTCCTCCTACGAGCAGTACTTC. Its protein product is CASSRLGQSSYEQYF. Combining the CDR3 with reference TRBV28 and TRBJ2-7 gives the whole variable domain DVKVTQSSRYLVKRTGEKVFLECVQDMDHENMFWYRQDPGLGLRLIYFSYDVKMKEKGDIPEGYSVSREKKERFSLILESASTNQTSMYLCASSRLGQSSYEQYFGPGTRLTVT.

The chain is built from TRBV11-2 and TRBJ1-1, with D maybe TRBD1 (6 bases). Germline lookup yields CDR1 SGHAT and CDR2 FQNNGV. Trimming shortened V by 10 bases and J by 0 bases, and 24 bases separated the two germline ends. This CDR3 is 17 amino acids long. The CDR3 DNA reads TGTGCCACCCAGCAGCGAGCAGGGGCCATGATGAACACTGAAGCTTTCTTT. This translates into CATQQRAGAMMNTEAFF.

This clone came up a few times. The rearrangement links TRBV3-1 (or the pseudogene TRBV3-2) to TRBJ1-3, with no clear D. This CDR3 region has 13 residues. V shed 4 bases and J shed 3 bases, with 7 bases lying between them. From germline, CDR1 is LGHDT and CDR2 YNNKEL (reference sequence). CDR3 DNA: TGTGCCAGCAGCCCGAGGGTTGGAAACACCATATATTTT. Residues: CASSPRVGNTIYF.

The chain carries TRBV6-1 and TRBJ2-1; D remains ambiguous. The ends were cut back, 1 base at V and 7 bases at J, with 11 bases in the middle. Germline V gives CDR1 MNHNS, CDR2 SASEGT. CDR3 length equals 14 residues. CDR3 DNA sequence: TGTGCCAGCAGTGAAGGACTGGCGGTTAATGAGCAGTTCTTC. This translates into CASSEGLAVNEQFF.

The chain couples TRBV5-1 to TRBJ1-1; 7 bases are a match to TRBD1. The length of the CDR3 is 17 residues. Germline-derived CDR1 and CDR2 are SGHRS and YFSETQ. Trimming cost V 0 bases and J 5 bases; bases outside gene matches: 13. CDR3 in DNA: TGCGCCAGCAGCTTGGGGGCGCACAGGGGCGGTTGGACTGAAGCTTTCTTT. It codes for CASSLGAHRGGWTEAFF.

For the CDR3, the DNA is TGTGCCAGCAGCTTAGGGGGCGTATTGTCCGGGGCCAACGTCCTGACTTTC. Protein product: CASSLGGVLSGANVLTF. J is TRBJ2-6 and V is TRBV11-2; D is perhaps TRBD1 (5 bases). Germline values: CDR1 SGHAT, CDR2 FQNNGV. Between the trimmed V and J ends, which lost 1 base and 4 bases, there was a span of 14 bases. The CDR3 consists of 17 residues.

This chain joins TRBV4-1 and TRBJ1-3; possibly TRBD1 for D (5 bases). The CDR3 is 19 amino acids. Germline-derived CDR1 and CDR2 are MGHRA and YSYEKL. Trimming removed 3 bases at V and 0 bases at J, with 21 bases between. In DNA form, the CDR3 reads TGCGCCAGCAGCCACCCAGGGTGGACCTCCTTGGACTCTGGAAACACCATATATTTT. Translated, it gives CASSHPGWTSLDSGNTIYF.